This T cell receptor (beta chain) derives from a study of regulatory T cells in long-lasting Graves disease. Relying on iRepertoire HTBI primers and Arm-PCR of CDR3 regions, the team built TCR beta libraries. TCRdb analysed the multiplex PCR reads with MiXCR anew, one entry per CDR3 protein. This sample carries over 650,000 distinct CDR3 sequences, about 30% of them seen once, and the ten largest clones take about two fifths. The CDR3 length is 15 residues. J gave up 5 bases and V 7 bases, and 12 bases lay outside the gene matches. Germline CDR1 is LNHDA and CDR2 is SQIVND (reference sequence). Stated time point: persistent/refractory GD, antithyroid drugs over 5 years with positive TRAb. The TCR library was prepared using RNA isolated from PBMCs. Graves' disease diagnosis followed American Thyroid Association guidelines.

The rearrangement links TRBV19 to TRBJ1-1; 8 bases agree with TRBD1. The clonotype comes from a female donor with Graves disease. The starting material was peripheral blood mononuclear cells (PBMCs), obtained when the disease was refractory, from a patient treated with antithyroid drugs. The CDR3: CASTPRGQAGTEAFF. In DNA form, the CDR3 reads TGTGCCAGTACCCCGAGGGGACAGGCAGGGACTGAAGCTTTCTTT.